The T cell receptor (beta chain) described here comes from a study of blood T cells in healthy people across ages. Overall study results and limits: With donor CMV status unknown, expanded clonotype changes were possibly confounded.

Germline V lookup: CDR1 SGHDN, CDR2 FVKESK. Trimming cost V 0 bases and J 2 bases, with 6 bases left between them. The length of the CDR3 is 14 residues. This clonotype turned up a few times. Its matching antigen is unknown. The second PCR ran roughly 7 to 12 cycles with a sample-barcoded 5' primer and J-beta primers. TCRdb passed the 5' RACE reads through MiXCR, listing each CDR3 protein once. The sample gives under 2,000,000 distinct CDR3 sequences, less than 50% of which show up once; 2.1% is in the top ten. The gene calls are TRBV14 and TRBJ2-3; D is uncertain. This TCR derives from a middle-aged woman in good health. Sequencing was performed on blood. The CDR3 coding sequence is TGTGCCAGCAGCCAAGAGGCCTTCACAGATACGCAGTATTTT. It is translated as CASSQEAFTDTQYF.